This TCR beta chain was sequenced in a study of tumor and adjacent non-tumor tissue in lung cancer. Across the whole study: There were 12 adenocarcinoma, a couple of squamous cell carcinoma and 1 small cell lung cancer cases. Stage I to III disease affected 9 to 10 men and roughly 5 women aged roughly 31 to 80.

Study-level points and caveats: Tumor tissue had significantly higher TCR diversity than normal lung. Shorter survival was associated with higher TCR diversity in tumors.

The library came from three nested PCR rounds adapted from ARM-PCR protocols. From the multiplex PCR reads, TCRdb called clonotypes with MiXCR, one entry per CDR3 protein. This table holds just over 200,000 distinct CDR3 sequences, 71% found once. RNA was extracted from bulk tissue without any cell sorting. Germline V lookup: CDR1 DFQATT, CDR2 SNEGSKA (reference sequence). The CDR3 covers 13 residues. To note about this clonotype: Antigen unknown. Compared with germline, one end of the junction differs, possibly owing to a read error.

Sequences were obtained from lung tumor tissue. The rearrangement joins TRBV20-1 to TRBJ1-5, with D unclear. This clonotype originated in a man aged 55 to 70 with non-small cell lung cancer. The CDR3 region has the DNA TGCAGTGCTAGAGAGGACGGGTATGAGCCCCTGCATTTT. This translates into CSAREDGYEPLHF.